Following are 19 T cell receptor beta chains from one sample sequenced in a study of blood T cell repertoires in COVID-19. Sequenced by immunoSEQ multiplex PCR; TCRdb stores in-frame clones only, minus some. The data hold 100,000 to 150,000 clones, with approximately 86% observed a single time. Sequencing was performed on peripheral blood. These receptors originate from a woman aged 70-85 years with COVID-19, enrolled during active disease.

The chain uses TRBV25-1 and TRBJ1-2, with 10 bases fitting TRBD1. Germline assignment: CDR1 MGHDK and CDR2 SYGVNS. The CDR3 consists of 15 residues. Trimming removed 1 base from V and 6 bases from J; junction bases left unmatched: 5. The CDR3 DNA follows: TGTGCCAGCAGTGAATTTGGGACAGGGGTGGATGGCTACACCTTC. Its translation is CASSEFGTGVDGYTF.

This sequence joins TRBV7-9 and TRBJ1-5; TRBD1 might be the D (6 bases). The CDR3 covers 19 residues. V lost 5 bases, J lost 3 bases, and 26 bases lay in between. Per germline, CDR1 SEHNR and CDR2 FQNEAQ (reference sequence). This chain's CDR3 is CASSPGLAGRGTVNQPQHF. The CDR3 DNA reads TGTGCCAGCAGCCCGGGGCTAGCCGGCAGGGGCACAGTCAATCAGCCCCAGCATTTT.

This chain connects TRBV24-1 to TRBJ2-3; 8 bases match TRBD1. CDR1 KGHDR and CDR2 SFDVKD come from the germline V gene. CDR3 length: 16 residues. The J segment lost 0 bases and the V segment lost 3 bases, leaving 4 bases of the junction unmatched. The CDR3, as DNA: TGTGCCACCAGTGATCTGGGGACAGGCAGCACAGATACGCAGTATTTT. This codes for CATSDLGTGSTDTQYF.

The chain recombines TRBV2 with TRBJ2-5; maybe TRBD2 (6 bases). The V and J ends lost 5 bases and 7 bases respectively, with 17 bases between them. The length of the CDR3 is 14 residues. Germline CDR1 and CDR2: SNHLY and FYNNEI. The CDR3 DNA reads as TGTGCCAGCAGTTCCGGGACTCCTGATGTGACCCAGTACTTC. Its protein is CASSSGTPDVTQYF.

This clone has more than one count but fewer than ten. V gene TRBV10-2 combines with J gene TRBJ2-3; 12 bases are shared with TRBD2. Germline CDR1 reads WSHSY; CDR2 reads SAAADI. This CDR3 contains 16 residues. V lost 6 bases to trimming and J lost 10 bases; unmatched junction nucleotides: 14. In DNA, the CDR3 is TGCGCCAGCAGGTCGACTAGCGGGGGCCTCCTCAGTCCGCAGTATTTT. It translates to CASRSTSGGLLSPQYF.

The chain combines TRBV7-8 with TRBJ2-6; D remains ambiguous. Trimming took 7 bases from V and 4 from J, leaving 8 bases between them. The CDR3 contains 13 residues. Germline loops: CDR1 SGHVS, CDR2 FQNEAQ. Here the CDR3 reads CASTNSGANVLTF. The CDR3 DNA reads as TGTGCCAGCACCAACTCCGGGGCCAACGTCCTGACTTTC.

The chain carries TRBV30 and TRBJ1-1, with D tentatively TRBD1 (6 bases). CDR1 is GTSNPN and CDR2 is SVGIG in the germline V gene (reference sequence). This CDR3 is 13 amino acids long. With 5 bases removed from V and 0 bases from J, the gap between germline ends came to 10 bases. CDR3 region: CAWGRGMNTEAFF. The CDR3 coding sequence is TGTGCCTGGGGCAGGGGAATGAACACTGAAGCTTTCTTT.

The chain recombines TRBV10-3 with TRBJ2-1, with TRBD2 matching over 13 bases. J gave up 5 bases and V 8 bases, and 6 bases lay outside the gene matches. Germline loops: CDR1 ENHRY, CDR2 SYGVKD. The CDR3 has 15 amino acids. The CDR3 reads CAIGTGTSGNNEQFF. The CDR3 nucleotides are TGTGCCATCGGTACCGGGACTAGCGGGAACAATGAGCAGTTCTTC.

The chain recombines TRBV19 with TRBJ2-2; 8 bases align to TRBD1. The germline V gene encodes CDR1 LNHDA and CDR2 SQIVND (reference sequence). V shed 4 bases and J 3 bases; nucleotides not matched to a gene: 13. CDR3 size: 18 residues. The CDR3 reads CASSTPLPVTGDTGELFF. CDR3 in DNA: TGTGCCAGTAGTACTCCCTTACCGGTGACAGGGGACACCGGGGAGCTGTTTTTT.

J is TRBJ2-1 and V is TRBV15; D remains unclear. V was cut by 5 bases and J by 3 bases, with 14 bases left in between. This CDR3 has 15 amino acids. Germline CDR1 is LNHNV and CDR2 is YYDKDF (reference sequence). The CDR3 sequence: CATSLRVASYNEQFF. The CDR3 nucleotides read TGTGCCACCAGCCTCCGGGTTGCGAGCTACAATGAGCAGTTCTTC.

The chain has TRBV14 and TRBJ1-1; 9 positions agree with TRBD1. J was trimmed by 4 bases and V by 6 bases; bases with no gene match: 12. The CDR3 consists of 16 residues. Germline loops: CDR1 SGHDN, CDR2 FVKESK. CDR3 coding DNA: TGTGCCAGCAGTGCGCTTCCGGGACAGGGTGCCACTGAAGCTTTCTTT. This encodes CASSALPGQGATEAFF.

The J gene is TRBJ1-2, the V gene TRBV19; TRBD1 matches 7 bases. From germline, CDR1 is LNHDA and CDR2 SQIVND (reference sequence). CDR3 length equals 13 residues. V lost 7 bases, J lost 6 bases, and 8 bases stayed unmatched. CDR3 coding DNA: TGTGCCAGTACCGCGACAGGGAGAGATGGCTACACCTTC. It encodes CASTATGRDGYTF. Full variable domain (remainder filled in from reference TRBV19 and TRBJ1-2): DGGITQSPKYLFRKEGQNVTLSCEQNLNHDAMYWYRQDPGQGLRLIYYSQIVNDFQKGDIAEGYSVSREKKESFPLTVTSAQKNPTAFYLCASTATGRDGYTFGSGTRLTVV.

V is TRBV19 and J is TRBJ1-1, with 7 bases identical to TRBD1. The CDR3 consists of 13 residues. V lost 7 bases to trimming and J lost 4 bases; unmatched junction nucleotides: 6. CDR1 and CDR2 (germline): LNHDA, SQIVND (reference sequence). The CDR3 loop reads CASNGDRVTEAFF. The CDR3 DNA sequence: TGTGCCAGTAACGGGGACAGAGTCACTGAAGCTTTCTTT.

The CDR3 nucleotides read TGTGCCAGCCACCAGGACAGGTCCTACGAGCAGTACTTC. Amino acid sequence: CASHQDRSYEQYF. This rearrangement joins TRBV2 to TRBJ2-7; 7 bases are a match to TRBD1. Trimming removed 8 bases from V and 1 base from J; junction bases left unmatched: 5. Germline V gene data show CDR1 as SNHLY and CDR2 as FYNNEI. This CDR3 has 13 residues. The whole variable domain, remainder taken from reference TRBV2 and TRBJ2-7, is EPEVTQTPSHQVTQMGQEVILRCVPISNHLYFYWYRQILGQKVEFLVSFYNNEISEKSEIFDDQFSVERPDGSNFTLKIRSTKLEDSAMYFCASHQDRSYEQYFGPGTRLTVT.

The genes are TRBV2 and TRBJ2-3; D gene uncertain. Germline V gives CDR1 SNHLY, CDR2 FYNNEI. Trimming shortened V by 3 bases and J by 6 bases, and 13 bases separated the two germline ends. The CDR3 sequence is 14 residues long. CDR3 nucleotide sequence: TGTGCCAGCAGTGACACCTCCCCCGAGGATACGCAGTATTTT. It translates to CASSDTSPEDTQYF.

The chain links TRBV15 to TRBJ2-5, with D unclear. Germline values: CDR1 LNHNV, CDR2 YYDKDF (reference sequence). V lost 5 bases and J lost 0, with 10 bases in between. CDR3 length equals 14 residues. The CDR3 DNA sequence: TGTGCCACCAGCTCAGATGCCTACCAAGAGACCCAGTACTTC. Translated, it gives CATSSDAYQETQYF.

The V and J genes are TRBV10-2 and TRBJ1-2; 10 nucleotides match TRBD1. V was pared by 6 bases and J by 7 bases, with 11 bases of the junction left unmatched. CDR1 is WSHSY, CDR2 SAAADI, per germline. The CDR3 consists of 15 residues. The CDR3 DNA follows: TGCGCCAGCAGCTCCGGGACAGGGGTTTTGCGTGGCTACACCTTC. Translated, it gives CASSSGTGVLRGYTF.

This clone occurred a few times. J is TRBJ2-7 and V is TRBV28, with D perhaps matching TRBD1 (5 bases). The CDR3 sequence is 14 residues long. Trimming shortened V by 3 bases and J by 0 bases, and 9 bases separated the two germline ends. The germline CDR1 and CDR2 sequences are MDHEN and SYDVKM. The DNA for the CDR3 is TGTGCCAGCAGTTTCTTTGACAGCTCCTACGAGCAGTACTTC. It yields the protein CASSFFDSSYEQYF.

CDR3 region: CASSGRTGGNEKLFF. In nucleotides, the CDR3 is TGTGCCAGTAGTGGCCGGACAGGTGGAAATGAAAAACTGTTTTTT. The chain links TRBV19 to TRBJ1-4, with 7 bases aligning to TRBD1. Losses at the gene ends were 5 bases for V and 5 bases for J; bases not matched to a gene: 8. Germline V gene lookup returns CDR1 LNHDA and CDR2 SQIVND (reference sequence). The CDR3 has 15 amino acids.